This TCR beta chain was captured in a study of cytomegalovirus exposure and HLA in healthy donors. Study details: It was reported in a later analysis that the same platform had been used for the roughly 130 validation repertoires as for the 550 to 700 first-cohort repertoires.

The protocol was immunoSEQ multiplex PCR, while the TCRdb copy is restricted to in-frame clones and leaves out a portion. The repertoire holds about 110,000 clones, with around 89% as singletons. Germline assignment: CDR1 MNHNS and CDR2 SASEGT. The V end was cut by 2 bases, the J end by 4 bases, with 14 bases between. The CDR3 contains 15 residues. Notes on the study in general: Investigators reported over 150 TCR beta chains as tied to cytomegalovirus. Specificity for CMV antigens was confirmed in vitro for a few of the CMV-associated chains.

Regarding this clone: Antigen specificity is unknown.

Sample: PBMCs. The sequence was collected from a woman younger than 35 in good health and CMV-seropositive. The chain has TRBV6-1 and TRBJ2-5; weak D call: TRBD1 (7 bases). The CDR3 reads CASSELGGTAETQYF. Here the CDR3 DNA reads TGTGCCAGCAGTGAATTAGGGGGGACAGCAGAGACCCAGTACTTC.